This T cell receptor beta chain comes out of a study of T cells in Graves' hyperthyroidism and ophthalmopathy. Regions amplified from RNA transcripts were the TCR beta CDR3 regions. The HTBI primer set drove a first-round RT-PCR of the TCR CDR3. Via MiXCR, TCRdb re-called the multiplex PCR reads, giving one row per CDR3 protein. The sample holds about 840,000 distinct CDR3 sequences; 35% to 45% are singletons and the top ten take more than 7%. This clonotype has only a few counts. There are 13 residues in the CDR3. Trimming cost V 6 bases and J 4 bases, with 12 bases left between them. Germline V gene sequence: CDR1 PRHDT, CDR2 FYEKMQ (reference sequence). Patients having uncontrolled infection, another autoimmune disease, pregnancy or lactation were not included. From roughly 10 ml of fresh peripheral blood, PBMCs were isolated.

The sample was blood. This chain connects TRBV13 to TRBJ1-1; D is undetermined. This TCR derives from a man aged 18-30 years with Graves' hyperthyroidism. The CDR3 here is CASSYGSPTEAFF. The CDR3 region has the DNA TGTGCCAGCAGTTACGGCAGCCCCACTGAAGCTTTCTTT.